A single sample is the source of the 3 T cell receptor beta chains below, sequenced in a study of blood T cells in healthy people across ages. Combining a sample-barcoded 5' primer with a J-beta primer mix, a second PCR ran for about 7 to 12 cycles. TCRdb independently ran MiXCR on the 5' RACE reads; one entry per CDR3 protein. Among around 280,000 distinct CDR3 sequences listed, 25% to 30% were seen once. Material: blood. Every receptor here comes from a woman in her seventies in good health.

This clonotype showed up many times. This rearrangement joins TRBV28 to TRBJ2-7; no clear D gene. Germline loops: CDR1 MDHEN, CDR2 SYDVKM. The CDR3 totals 13 residues. V lost 3 bases and J 0 bases, leaving 6 bases between the germline ends. The CDR3 region is CASSFQYSYEQYF. CDR3 nucleotides: TGTGCCAGCAGTTTTCAGTACTCCTACGAGCAGTACTTC. Looking up the rest from reference TRBV28 and TRBJ2-7 gives the full variable domain: DVKVTQSSRYLVKRTGEKVFLECVQDMDHENMFWYRQDPGLGLRLIYFSYDVKMKEKGDIPEGYSVSREKKERFSLILESASTNQTSMYLCASSFQYSYEQYFGPGTRLTVT.

This clonotype was recorded many times. V gene TRBV7-9 combines with J gene TRBJ2-5; perhaps D is TRBD1 or TRBD2 (6 bases each). Germline CDR1 SEHNR, CDR2 FQNEAQ (reference sequence). This CDR3 region has 16 residues. The V gene lost 3 bases and the J gene lost 5 bases, with 19 bases spanning the gap. The CDR3: CASSLQGMGGLETQYF. The DNA of the CDR3 is TGTGCCAGCAGCTTGCAGGGGATGGGAGGTCTGGAGACCCAGTACTTC.

The chain has TRBV7-2 and TRBJ1-4, with D hard to call. The length of the CDR3 is 15 residues. Per the germline V gene, CDR1 is SGHTA and CDR2 is FQGNSA. V lost 5 bases and J lost 2, with 12 bases in between. CDR3 loop: CASSKDRGTNEKLFF. CDR3 in DNA: TGTGCCAGCAGCAAGGACCGTGGGACTAATGAAAAACTGTTTTTT.